This T cell receptor beta chain was captured in a study of blood T cell repertoires in COVID-19. For the study at large: The samples span acute and convalescent COVID-19 from the United States, Italy and Spain.

As processed by the authors: Nucleated cell counts were estimated from reference gene primer amplification. Clones were read by immunoSEQ multiplex PCR, and TCRdb kept only the in-frame ones, dropping some. The V and J calls and clone size were taken over from that table, and D and trimming were inferred from the DNA. Of fewer than 110,000 clones in the sample, around 88% were seen once. The TCR originated in a human donor in a cohort sampled during active COVID-19. The material sequenced was peripheral blood.

CDR3 coding DNA: TGTGCCAGCAGACCGGAGACAGGCCCGAACACTGAAGCTTTCTTT. It encodes CASRPETGPNTEAFF. The chain links TRBV27 to TRBJ1-1; TRBD1 is a possible D gene (6 bases). Deletions cut 6 bases from V and 1 base from J, with 15 bases between. CDR1 is MNHEY and CDR2 is SMNVEV in the germline V gene (reference sequence). The CDR3 has 15 amino acids.